The clone carrying this T cell receptor beta chain was counted once. The data originate from a study of blood T cell repertoires in COVID-19. Overall study context: T cells, B-cell-depleted T cells, or PBMCs supplied cDNA or gDNA.

The data were produced by immunoSEQ multiplex PCR, yet TCRdb's version contains in-frame clones alone and is incomplete. Counted here are roughly 25,000 clones, 88% occurring once; the ten biggest clones make up roughly 22%. The V segment lost 5 bases and the J segment 7 bases; nucleotides outside the gene matches: 6. The CDR3 totals 13 residues. Looked up from germline, CDR1 is MNHEY and CDR2 is SMNVEV (reference sequence). The origin of this receptor is a man aged 70 or older in a cohort sampled during active COVID-19. The specimen was peripheral blood. The rearrangement uses TRBV27 and TRBJ2-7; 9 nucleotides line up with TRBD1. The CDR3 spells CASSHGQGREQYF. CDR3 nucleotides: TGTGCCAGCAGTCACGGACAGGGGCGGGAGCAGTACTTC.